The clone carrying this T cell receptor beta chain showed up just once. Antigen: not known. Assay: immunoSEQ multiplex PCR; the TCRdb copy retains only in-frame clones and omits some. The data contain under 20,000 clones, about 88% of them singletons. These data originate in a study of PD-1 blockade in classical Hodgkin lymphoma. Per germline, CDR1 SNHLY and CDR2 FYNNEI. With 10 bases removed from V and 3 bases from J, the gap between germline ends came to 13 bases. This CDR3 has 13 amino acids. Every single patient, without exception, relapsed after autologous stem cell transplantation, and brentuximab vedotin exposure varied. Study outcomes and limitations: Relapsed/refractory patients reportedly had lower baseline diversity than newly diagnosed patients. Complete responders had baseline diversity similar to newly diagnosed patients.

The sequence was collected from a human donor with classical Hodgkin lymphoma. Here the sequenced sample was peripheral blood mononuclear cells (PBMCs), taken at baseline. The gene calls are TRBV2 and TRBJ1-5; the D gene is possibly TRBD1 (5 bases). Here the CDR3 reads CATSLGPNQPQHF. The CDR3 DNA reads TGTGCCACCTCTTTGGGGCCCAATCAGCCCCAGCATTTT. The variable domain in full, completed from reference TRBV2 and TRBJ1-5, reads EPEVTQTPSHQVTQMGQEVILRCVPISNHLYFYWYRQILGQKVEFLVSFYNNEISEKSEIFDDQFSVERPDGSNFTLKIRSTKLEDSAMYFCATSLGPNQPQHFGDGTRLSIL.